These 7 T cell receptor beta chains came from one sample sequenced in a study of blood T cell repertoires in COVID-19. Here immunoSEQ multiplex PCR was the method, and the copy in TCRdb shows in-frame clones only, minus some. The sample holds around 160,000 clones, almost 90% seen once. The source material was peripheral blood. Receptor source: a human donor in a cohort sampled during active COVID-19.

CDR3 protein: CASGFSGGGQINYGYTF. CDR3 DNA: TGTGCTAGTGGTTTTTCCGGGGGAGGGCAGATAAACTATGGCTACACCTTC. The genes are TRBV12-5 and TRBJ1-2; D might be TRBD1 (5 bases). Trimming stripped 3 bases from V and 2 bases from J, with 19 bases between. From germline, CDR1 is LGHNT and CDR2 FRNRAP. This CDR3 is 17 amino acids long.

The J gene is TRBJ2-3, the V gene TRBV19; 11 bases align to TRBD1. The CDR3 totals 16 residues. V lost 5 bases, J lost 3 bases, and 7 bases stayed unmatched. Germline-derived CDR1 and CDR2 are LNHDA and SQIVND (reference sequence). The CDR3 loop is CASSGQGAGGTDTQYF. CDR3 coding DNA: TGTGCCAGTAGTGGACAGGGGGCCGGCGGGACAGATACGCAGTATTTT.

This clone was counted a few times. The gene calls are TRBV6-2 or TRBV6-3 and TRBJ2-7, with 7 bases identical to TRBD1. Losses at the gene ends were 5 bases for V and 3 bases for J; bases not matched to a gene: 1. Germline CDR1 is MNHEY and CDR2 is SVGEGT. The CDR3 loop spans 12 amino acids. CDR3 protein: CASSDRVYEQYF. CDR3 in DNA: TGTGCCAGCAGTGACAGGGTCTACGAGCAGTACTTC.

The rearrangement links TRBV28 to TRBJ2-7; 8 bases align to TRBD1. Germline V gene sequence: CDR1 MDHEN, CDR2 SYDVKM. V was pared by 2 bases and J by 1 base, with 1 base of the junction left unmatched. The CDR3 length is 14 residues. The CDR3: CASSLGDRSYEQYF. The DNA for the CDR3 is TGTGCCAGCAGTTTAGGGGACAGGTCCTACGAGCAGTACTTC.

The chain recombines TRBV6-2 or TRBV6-3 with TRBJ2-7; the match to TRBD2 covers 14 bases. The CDR3 runs 15 residues. V lost 5 bases and J lost 3; bases outside the gene matches: 3. CDR1 MNHEY and CDR2 SVGEGT come from the germline V gene. CDR3 sequence (DNA): TGTGCCAGCAGTCGAGGGACTAGCGGGAGCTACGAGCAGTACTTC. Amino acids: CASSRGTSGSYEQYF.

There are a few counts of this clone. V and J are TRBV5-1 and TRBJ2-3; 8 bases line up with TRBD1. The CDR3 contains 15 residues. Trimming removed 4 bases from V and 5 bases from J; junction bases left unmatched: 9. CDR1 and CDR2 from the germline V gene are SGHRS and YFSETQ. This chain's CDR3 is CASSLARGRVDTQYF. As DNA, the CDR3 is TGCGCCAGCAGCCTCGCCAGGGGGCGTGTAGATACGCAGTATTTT.

The chain carries TRBV24-1 and TRBJ2-1, with 16 nucleotides matching TRBD2. Germline CDR1 is KGHDR and CDR2 is SFDVKD. V lost 3 bases, J lost 4 bases, and 8 bases stayed unmatched. This CDR3 is built from 19 residues. The CDR3 nucleotides read TGTGCCACCAGTGATACAACCGGGACTAGCGGGAGGGGGTACAATGAGCAGTTCTTC. Protein sequence: CATSDTTGTSGRGYNEQFF.